These 21 T cell receptor beta chains originate from one sample sequenced in a study of T cells in Graves' hyperthyroidism and ophthalmopathy. Researchers amplified the TCR beta CDR3 regions from RNA transcripts. HTBI primers were employed in a first-round RT-PCR of the TCR CDR3. TCRdb reanalysed the multiplex PCR reads using MiXCR and keeps one entry per CDR3 protein. Seen here are 200,000 to 300,000 distinct CDR3 sequences, around 24% observed once, and the top ten hold about 40%. The specimen was blood. These receptors came from a middle-aged woman with Graves' ophthalmopathy.

The chain is built from TRBV25-1 and TRBJ2-2; D not certain. V lost 9 bases to trimming and J lost 9 bases, with 11 bases between them. The CDR3 covers 11 residues. Germline V CDR1 and CDR2: MGHDK, SYGVNS. The CDR3 DNA is TGTGCCAGTGGGGTTGCCCGGGAGCTGTTTTTT. This translates into CASGVARELFF. The variable domain in full, with the rest retrieved from reference TRBV25-1 and TRBJ2-2, is EADIYQTPRYLVIGTGKKITLECSQTMGHDKMYWYQQDPGMELHLIHYSYGVNSTEKGDLSSESTVSRIRTEHFPLTLESARPSHTSQYLCASGVARELFFGEGSRLTVL.

This sequence joins TRBV6-5 and TRBJ1-1; a possible D gene is TRBD1 (5 bases). CDR1 and CDR2 from the germline V gene are MNHEY and SVGAGI. V was trimmed by 0 bases and J by 6 bases, leaving 11 bases between them. This CDR3 is 14 amino acids long. The DNA for the CDR3 is TGTGCCAGCAGTTACTCGGCCGGGACGGCTGAAGCTTTCTTT. Translating gives CASSYSAGTAEAFF.

This clonotype was observed at least ten times. For the CDR3, the DNA is TGCGCCAGCAGCCCCGGGGACGCCGGCGGTGGCTACGAGCAGTACTTC. Amino acid sequence: CASSPGDAGGGYEQYF. This chain connects TRBV5-1 to TRBJ2-7; either TRBD1 or TRBD2 may supply D (5 bases each). Trimming stripped 4 bases from V and 3 bases from J, with 20 bases between. The CDR3 length is 16 residues. Germline CDR1 is SGHRS and CDR2 is YFSETQ.

This clonotype was picked up many times. The genes are TRBV6-5 and TRBJ1-1; unclear D gene. V lost 7 bases and J lost 1, with 7 bases in between. From germline, CDR1 is MNHEY and CDR2 SVGAGI. CDR3 length: 12 residues. CDR3 sequence reads: CASTRQNTEAFF. DNA of the CDR3: TGTGCCAGCACTCGGCAGAACACTGAAGCTTTCTTT.

In this sample, this clonotype turned up many times. The CDR3 coding sequence is TGTGCCAGCAGCGTGGGATCTAGCATCCTATACGAGCAGTACTTC. Its protein product is CASSVGSSILYEQYF. The chain has TRBV7-9 and TRBJ2-7, with a possible D match to TRBD2 (5 bases). The CDR3 extends over 15 amino acids. Germline loops: CDR1 SEHNR, CDR2 FQNEAQ (reference sequence). Trimming took off 5 bases at V and 4 bases at J, with 18 bases between the two ends.

The V and J genes are TRBV24-1 and TRBJ1-2; D unresolved. V lost 9 bases and J lost 1, with 14 bases in between. The CDR3 is made up of 14 amino acids. The germline V gene has CDR1 KGHDR and CDR2 SFDVKD. Here the CDR3 reads CATRAPGNNYGYTF. The CDR3 region has the DNA TGTGCCACCCGCGCCCCCGGGAATAACTATGGCTACACCTTC.

V is TRBV7-2 and J is TRBJ1-5; D possibly corresponds to TRBD1 (5 bases). V lost 3 bases to trimming and J lost 5 bases, with 14 bases between them. The CDR3 extends over 15 amino acids. CDR1 is SGHTA, CDR2 FQGNSA, per germline. CDR3 sequence reads: CASSLGVSRDQPQHF. Written as DNA, the CDR3 is TGTGCCAGCAGCTTGGGGGTGAGCCGAGATCAGCCCCAGCATTTT.

This clonotype occurred many times. The genes are TRBV28 and TRBJ2-6; either TRBD1 or TRBD2 may fit D (7 bases each). This CDR3 region has 15 residues. V lost 5 bases and J 4 bases, leaving 12 bases between the germline ends. Germline CDR1 is MDHEN and CDR2 is SYDVKM. CDR3 in amino acids: CASSQGGVGANVLTF. The CDR3 nucleotides read TGTGCCAGCAGTCAGGGGGGGGTCGGGGCCAACGTCCTGACTTTC.

This clonotype showed up many times. This rearrangement joins TRBV15 to TRBJ2-7; D may be TRBD2 (6 bases). Trimming removed 0 bases from V and 2 bases from J, with 20 bases in between. This CDR3 has 18 residues. CDR1 and CDR2 (germline): LNHNV, YYDKDF (reference sequence). The CDR3 spells CATSRDRSAHRRAYEQYF. CDR3 nucleotides: TGTGCCACCAGCAGAGATAGGAGTGCCCACAGGAGGGCCTACGAGCAGTACTTC. The entire variable domain, with the rest obtained from reference TRBV15 and TRBJ2-7, is as follows: DAMVIQNPRYQVTQFGKPVTLSCSQTLNHNVMYWYQQKSSQAPKLLFHYYDKDFNNEADTPDNFQSRRPNTSFCFLDIRSPGLGDTAMYLCATSRDRSAHRRAYEQYFGPGTRLTVT.

In this sample, this clonotype turned up many times. The genes are TRBV6-1 and TRBJ2-7; 7 bases match TRBD1. The CDR3 runs to 14 residues. Trimming removed 8 bases from V and 5 bases from J; junction bases left unmatched: 12. Germline V gene data show CDR1 as MNHNS and CDR2 as SASEGT. The CDR3 DNA reads as TGTGCCAGCGGGACCCGGACAGGCGCCCACGAGCAGTACTTC. It encodes CASGTRTGAHEQYF.

The sample holds many counts of this clonotype. The chain combines TRBV27 with TRBJ2-5; no firm D call. Germline V gene lookup returns CDR1 MNHEY and CDR2 SMNVEV (reference sequence). V was cut by 2 bases and J by 6 bases, with 7 bases left in between. The CDR3 covers 12 residues. CDR3 sequence (DNA): TGTGCCAGCAGTTTAGATCTCCAGACCCAGTACTTC. Its protein product is CASSLDLQTQYF.

The gene calls are TRBV5-1 and TRBJ2-7; TRBD2 agrees at 8 bases. Per germline, CDR1 SGHRS and CDR2 YFSETQ. The junction had 7 bases not matched to a gene; V was cut back by 3 bases and J by 2 bases. The CDR3 has 15 amino acids. The CDR3 is CASSSGTSGPYEQYF. CDR3 DNA: TGCGCCAGCAGCTCTGGAACTAGCGGTCCCTACGAGCAGTACTTC.

This clonotype was seen ten or more times. In nucleotides, the CDR3 is TGTGCCACCAAACCGACAGGGATCAACTATGGCTACACCTTC. Protein product: CATKPTGINYGYTF. This rearrangement joins TRBV28 to TRBJ1-2, with 7 bases fitting TRBD1. The CDR3 loop spans 14 amino acids. The V and J ends lost 10 bases and 2 bases, in that order; junction bases with no gene match: 10. CDR1 is MDHEN and CDR2 is SYDVKM in the germline V gene.

This rearrangement joins TRBV15 to TRBJ2-5; D might be TRBD2 (6 bases). V shed 5 bases and J shed 2 bases, with 9 bases lying between them. Germline CDR1 is LNHNV and CDR2 is YYDKDF (reference sequence). There are 13 residues in the CDR3. CDR3 DNA: TGTGCCACCAGCGGGGCGGGACAAGAGACCCAGTACTTC. Amino acid sequence: CATSGAGQETQYF.

In this sample, this clonotype turned up many times. This chain links TRBV28 with TRBJ1-1; D remains unclear. There are 14 residues in the CDR3. Trimming removed 6 bases from V and 8 bases from J, with 19 bases in between. Germline V gene data show CDR1 as MDHEN and CDR2 as SYDVKM. CDR3 loop: CASRTGIPAPEAFF. The CDR3 DNA sequence: TGTGCCAGCAGGACCGGGATCCCTGCGCCAGAAGCTTTCTTT.

This clonotype was counted only a few times. This chain links TRBV13 with TRBJ2-6; 7 bases are shared with TRBD1. The length of the CDR3 is 18 residues. Germline V lookup: CDR1 PRHDT, CDR2 FYEKMQ (reference sequence). V was clipped by 5 bases and J by 2 bases; unmatched bases: 12. The CDR3 region is CASSRLKTGKTGANVLTF. DNA of the CDR3: TGTGCCAGCAGCCGCCTAAAGACAGGGAAGACTGGGGCCAACGTCCTGACTTTC.

This clonotype came up many times. The chain combines TRBV28 with TRBJ2-7, with 14 nucleotides matching TRBD2. The germline gives CDR1 MDHEN, CDR2 SYDVKM. CDR3 size: 17 residues. V trimming: 5 bases; J trimming: 3 bases; junction bases outside the gene matches: 9. This chain's CDR3 is CASSLGLAGGSFYEQYF. The CDR3 DNA sequence: TGTGCCAGCAGTCTAGGACTAGCGGGAGGATCCTTCTACGAGCAGTACTTC.

A remark on this clonotype: An end of the junction does not agree with germline; a read error may underlie this. The V gene is TRBV19, the J gene TRBJ1-6; D remains ambiguous. The CDR3 is 14 amino acids. CDR1 and CDR2 (germline): LNHDA, SQIVND (reference sequence). CDR3 nucleotides: TGTGCCAGTAGTATCGATTCGGGCAAATCACTCCTCCACTTT. Its protein is CASSIDSGKSLLHF.

The CDR3 sequence is CASSSPDRGGRAFF. The CDR3 DNA follows: TGTGCCAGCAGCTCGCCGGACAGAGGAGGGAGGGCTTTCTTT. The chain links TRBV5-5 to TRBJ1-1; D is perhaps TRBD1 (6 bases). The CDR3 is 14 amino acids. Per germline, CDR1 SGHKS and CDR2 YYEKEE (reference sequence). The V end was cut by 3 bases, the J end by 11 bases, with 20 bases between.

The J gene is TRBJ1-1, the V gene TRBV11-2, with TRBD1 as a possible D gene (6 bases). With 2 bases removed from V and 8 bases from J, the gap between germline ends came to 12 bases. Germline V CDR1 and CDR2: SGHAT, FQNNGV. The CDR3 runs 13 residues. Here the CDR3 reads CASSLRGAAEAFF. The CDR3 nucleotides read TGTGCCAGCAGCTTACGGGGGGCGGCGGAAGCTTTCTTT.

The table lists this clonotype with many counts. The chain links TRBV6-2 or TRBV6-3 to TRBJ2-7, with 8 bases matching TRBD1. The trim removed 6 bases at V and 4 bases at J, leaving 5 bases unmatched. The CDR3 consists of 13 residues. Looked up from germline, CDR1 is MNHEY and CDR2 is SVGEGT. This CDR3 reads CASRTTGVYEQYF. The CDR3 region has the DNA TGTGCCAGCAGAACGACAGGGGTGTACGAGCAGTACTTC.